Below, 15 T cell receptor beta chains from the same sample are listed, as sequenced in a study of blood T cell repertoires in COVID-19. Assay used: immunoSEQ multiplex PCR; TCRdb lists only in-frame clones, some missing. This repertoire shows 150,000 to 200,000 clones, approximately 81% found once; its top ten account for roughly 15%. The sample comprised peripheral blood. The source is a woman between 70 and 85 years old with COVID-19, enrolled during active disease.

The genes are TRBV18 and TRBJ1-5; unclear D gene. The CDR3 has 14 residues. The V end lost 2 bases, the J end lost 3 bases, and 8 bases lay between the germline ends. Germline V CDR1 and CDR2: KGHSH, LQKENI. DNA for the CDR3: TGTGCCAGCTCACCAGGGAGGAACAATCAGCCCCAGCATTTT. This sequence encodes CASSPGRNNQPQHF.

The V gene is TRBV5-4, the J gene TRBJ1-2; TRBD1 is a possible D gene (5 bases). The CDR3 loop spans 12 amino acids. With 2 bases removed from V and 8 bases from J, the gap between germline ends came to 10 bases. Germline CDR1 reads SGHNT; CDR2 reads YYREEE (reference sequence). CDR3 sequence: CASSFPREGYTF. DNA for the CDR3: TGTGCCAGCAGCTTCCCCAGGGAAGGCTACACCTTC.

This chain connects TRBV11-2 to TRBJ2-3, with TRBD2 matching 12 bases. Germline V gene sequence: CDR1 SGHAT, CDR2 FQNNGV. The V segment lost 5 bases and the J segment 2 bases; nucleotides outside the gene matches: 5. The CDR3 consists of 16 residues. The CDR3 sequence is CASSPGLAGLTDTQYF. The CDR3 nucleotides are TGTGCCAGCAGCCCAGGACTAGCGGGACTCACAGATACGCAGTATTTT.

V and J are TRBV6-5 and TRBJ2-2; no clear D. This CDR3 region has 14 residues. V was clipped by 0 bases and J by 3 bases, with 5 bases between them. Germline CDR1 and CDR2: MNHEY and SVGAGI. The chain's CDR3 is CASSYSPDTGELFF. DNA of the CDR3: TGTGCCAGCAGTTACTCTCCTGACACCGGGGAGCTGTTTTTT.

The chain combines TRBV5-1 with TRBJ1-4; D remains ambiguous. CDR1 and CDR2 (germline): SGHRS, YFSETQ. This CDR3 spans 15 amino acids. The ends were cut back, 0 bases at V and 10 bases at J, with 16 bases in the middle. CDR3 nucleotide sequence: TGCGCCAGCAGCTTGGCCGGGATAACACCGGTAAAACTGTTTTTT. This gives the protein CASSLAGITPVKLFF.

V is TRBV7-8 and J is TRBJ1-3; D may be TRBD1 (6 bases). The CDR3 runs to 16 residues. Germline CDR1 is SGHVS and CDR2 is FQNEAQ. V shed 4 bases and J shed 0 bases, with 13 bases lying between them. CDR3 residues: CASSWDTSGSGNTIYF. In DNA form, the CDR3 reads TGTGCCAGCAGCTGGGACACCTCTGGCTCTGGAAACACCATATATTTT.

This chain uses TRBV5-6 with TRBJ2-7, with 12 bases lining up with TRBD1. V shed 2 bases, J shed 5 bases, and the junction held 14 bases outside the gene matches. The V gene's germline CDR1 is SGHDT and CDR2 YYEEEE. The CDR3 totals 18 residues. CDR3 protein: CASSLYFMGTGGLNEQYF. The CDR3 DNA reads as TGTGCCAGCAGCTTATATTTTATGGGGACAGGGGGCTTGAACGAGCAGTACTTC.

The chain recombines TRBV4-2 with TRBJ2-3, with D uncertain. From germline, CDR1 is LGHNA and CDR2 YNFKEQ. The CDR3 spans 12 residues. V lost 0 bases and J 7 bases, leaving 5 bases between the germline ends. This CDR3 is CASSQDRNTQYF. CDR3 nucleotides: TGTGCCAGCAGCCAAGATCGTAATACGCAGTATTTT.

The chain carries TRBV24-1 and TRBJ2-1; 10 nucleotides line up with TRBD2. Germline V CDR1 and CDR2: KGHDR, SFDVKD. V dropped 3 bases and J dropped 0; count of bases not matched to a gene: 1. This CDR3 is 16 amino acids long. The DNA of the CDR3 is TGTGCCACCAGTGATACTAGCGGGATCTCCTACAATGAGCAGTTCTTC. Its translation: CATSDTSGISYNEQFF.

The chain links TRBV3-1 (or the pseudogene TRBV3-2) to TRBJ1-4, with D hard to call. Between the trimmed V and J ends, which lost 3 bases and 2 bases, there was a span of 7 bases. Germline lookup yields CDR1 LGHDT and CDR2 YNNKEL (reference sequence). This CDR3 spans 14 amino acids. Here the CDR3 DNA reads TGTGCCAGCAGCCAGCGGTTTACTAATGAAAAACTGTTTTTT. Protein: CASSQRFTNEKLFF.

This rearrangement joins TRBV30 to TRBJ2-7, with 8 bases lining up with TRBD1. The germline gives CDR1 GTSNPN, CDR2 SVGIG (reference sequence). Trimming at V came to 4 bases and at J to 5 bases, leaving 7 bases not matched to a gene. There are 13 residues in the CDR3. The CDR3 is CAWTADRDHEQYF. The CDR3 bases are TGTGCCTGGACCGCGGACAGGGACCACGAGCAGTACTTC. The whole variable domain, remainder taken from reference TRBV30 and TRBJ2-7, is SQTIHQWPATLVQPVGSPLSLECTVEGTSNPNLYWYRQAAGRGLQLLFYSVGIGQISSEVPQNLSASRPQDRQFILSSKKLLLSDSGFYLCAWTADRDHEQYFGPGTRLTVT.

This sequence joins TRBV30 and TRBJ2-7; 7 bases agree with TRBD1. The germline V gene encodes CDR1 GTSNPN and CDR2 SVGIG (reference sequence). J gave up 3 bases and V 8 bases, and 7 bases lay outside the gene matches. The CDR3 has 12 amino acids. In DNA form, the CDR3 reads TGTGCCAGCTCGGGACAGTTCTACGAGCAGTACTTC. Translated, it gives CASSGQFYEQYF. The whole variable domain, filled in from reference TRBV30 and TRBJ2-7, reads SQTIHQWPATLVQPVGSPLSLECTVEGTSNPNLYWYRQAAGRGLQLLFYSVGIGQISSEVPQNLSASRPQDRQFILSSKKLLLSDSGFYLCASSGQFYEQYFGPGTRLTVT.

V is TRBV19 and J is TRBJ2-1; 10 bases agree with TRBD2. V lost 5 bases and J lost 10; bases outside the gene matches: 8. The germline V gene encodes CDR1 LNHDA and CDR2 SQIVND (reference sequence). The CDR3 is 14 amino acids. CDR3 nucleotide sequence: TGTGCCAGTAGTTATCTAGCGGGAGATCACGAGCAGTTCTTC. Translated, it gives CASSYLAGDHEQFF. The whole variable domain, remainder taken from reference TRBV19 and TRBJ2-1, is DGGITQSPKYLFRKEGQNVTLSCEQNLNHDAMYWYRQDPGQGLRLIYYSQIVNDFQKGDIAEGYSVSREKKESFPLTVTSAQKNPTAFYLCASSYLAGDHEQFFGPGTRLTVL.

This clone was recorded only once. CDR3 loop: CSVEDAGNTIYF. CDR3 coding DNA: TGCAGCGTTGAAGACGCGGGAAACACCATATATTTT. V and J are TRBV29-1 and TRBJ1-3; no clear D. The ends were cut back, 0 bases at V and 4 bases at J, with 4 bases in the middle. There are 12 residues in the CDR3. Per germline, CDR1 SQVTM and CDR2 ANQGSEA.

This clone has only a few counts. The rearrangement links TRBV29-1 to TRBJ1-6; D is uncertain. Germline CDR1 reads SQVTM; CDR2 reads ANQGSEA. This CDR3 is built from 17 residues. The V and J ends lost 3 bases and 0 bases respectively, with 15 bases between them. The CDR3, as DNA: TGCAGCGTTGAGAGCCAACTAACTTACTCCTATAATTCACCCCTCCACTTT. Its protein product is CSVESQLTYSYNSPLHF. The variable domain in full, completed from reference TRBV29-1 and TRBJ1-6, reads SAVISQKPSRDICQRGTSLTIQCQVDSQVTMMFWYRQQPGQSLTLIATANQGSEATYESGFVIDKFPISRPNLTFSTLTVSNMSPEDSSIYLCSVESQLTYSYNSPLHFGNGTRLTVT.